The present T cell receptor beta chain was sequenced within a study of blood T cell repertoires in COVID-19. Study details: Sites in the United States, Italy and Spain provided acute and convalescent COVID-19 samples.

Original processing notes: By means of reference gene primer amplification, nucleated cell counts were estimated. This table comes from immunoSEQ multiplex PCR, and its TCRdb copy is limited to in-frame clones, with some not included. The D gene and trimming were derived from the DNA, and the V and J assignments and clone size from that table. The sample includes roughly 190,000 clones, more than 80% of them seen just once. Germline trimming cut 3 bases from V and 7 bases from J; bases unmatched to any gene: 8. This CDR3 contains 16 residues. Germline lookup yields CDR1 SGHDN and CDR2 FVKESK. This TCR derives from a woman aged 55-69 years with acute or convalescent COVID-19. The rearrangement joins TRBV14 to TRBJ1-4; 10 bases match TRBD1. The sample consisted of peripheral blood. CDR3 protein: CASSQGQGLEFEKLFF. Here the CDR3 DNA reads TGTGCCAGCAGCCAGGGACAGGGGCTTGAATTTGAAAAACTGTTTTTT.